The 20 T cell receptor beta chains presented below share a single source sample, sequenced in a study of T cell repertoires in cytomegalovirus infection. TCRdb re-derived calls from the reads in MiXCR, one entry per CDR3 protein. This table has 900,000 to 950,000 distinct CDR3 sequences, approximately 31% appearing once. Their antigens remain unidentified. The sample in question was cultured CD8+ T cells from PBMCs, obtained from culture after CMV antigen stimulation. The receptors were gathered from a human donor in good health (CMV status not recorded). Some clones in this sample may be carry-over from other donors' samples.

The rearrangement links TRBV11-2 to TRBJ1-2, with 8 bases identical to TRBD1. With 5 bases clipped from V and 3 bases from J, the junction kept 17 bases outside the gene matches. The V gene's germline CDR1 is SGHAT and CDR2 FQNNGV. The CDR3 is 18 residues long. CDR3 residues: CASSNNNNPDREDYGYTF. The CDR3 DNA is TGTGCCAGCAGCAACAACAACAACCCGGACAGGGAGGACTATGGCTACACCTTC. Full variable domain (outside the CDR3, taken from reference TRBV11-2 and TRBJ1-2): EAGVAQSPRYKIIEKRQSVAFWCNPISGHATLYWYQQILGQGPKLLIQFQNNGVVDDSQLPKDRFSAERLKGVDSTLKIQPAKLEDSAVYLCASSNNNNPDREDYGYTFGSGTRLTVV.

The chain joins TRBV19 to TRBJ1-1, with D unresolved. Germline V gene lookup returns CDR1 LNHDA and CDR2 SQIVND (reference sequence). V gave up 7 bases and J gave up 4 bases, with 19 bases separating them. This CDR3 comprises 15 residues. This CDR3 is CASTIVREYSTEAFF. The CDR3 nucleotides read TGTGCCAGTACTATCGTGAGGGAATATAGCACTGAAGCTTTCTTT.

This clonotype has only a few counts. V and J are TRBV6-6 and TRBJ1-2; perhaps TRBD1 as D (5 bases). The CDR3 runs to 13 residues. The ends were cut back, 6 bases at V and 1 base at J, with 9 bases in the middle. From germline, CDR1 is MNHNY and CDR2 SVGAGI (reference sequence). In DNA, the CDR3 is TGTGCCAGCAGACTCGACAGTAACTATGGCTACACCTTC. This gives the protein CASRLDSNYGYTF.

The rearrangement joins TRBV7-9 to TRBJ2-3; D perhaps matches TRBD1 (6 bases). V shed 5 bases and J shed 1 base, with 13 bases lying between them. CDR3 length equals 15 residues. Germline V gives CDR1 SEHNR, CDR2 FQNEAQ (reference sequence). In DNA, the CDR3 is TGTGCCAGCAGCCGAGGGGGTACCGGCACAGATACGCAGTATTTT. Amino acids: CASSRGGTGTDTQYF.

This rearrangement joins TRBV25-1 to TRBJ2-2; D remains ambiguous. V lost 5 bases and J lost 1, with 17 bases in between. The CDR3 runs to 17 residues. Looked up from germline, CDR1 is MGHDK and CDR2 is SYGVNS. The CDR3 region has the DNA TGTGCCAGCAGTTCTCCGACGGTACTGATGAACACCGGGGAGCTGTTTTTT. This codes for CASSSPTVLMNTGELFF. The full variable domain, completed using reference TRBV25-1 and TRBJ2-2, is EADIYQTPRYLVIGTGKKITLECSQTMGHDKMYWYQQDPGMELHLIHYSYGVNSTEKGDLSSESTVSRIRTEHFPLTLESARPSHTSQYLCASSSPTVLMNTGELFFGEGSRLTVL.

The chain joins TRBV7-8 to TRBJ1-2; D is possibly TRBD1 (6 bases). Between the trimmed V and J ends, which lost 3 bases and 2 bases, there was a span of 13 bases. Per the germline V gene, CDR1 is SGHVS and CDR2 is FQNEAQ. The CDR3 contains 15 residues. CDR3 sequence (DNA): TGTGCCAGCAGCTTGAAATGGGACAACAACTATGGCTACACCTTC. Protein: CASSLKWDNNYGYTF.

V is TRBV5-1 and J is TRBJ2-1; TRBD1 matches 8 bases. CDR1 is SGHRS and CDR2 is YFSETQ in the germline V gene. This CDR3 spans 17 amino acids. V shed 4 bases and J 2 bases; nucleotides not matched to a gene: 11. The CDR3 coding sequence is TGCGCCAGCAGCCAAGGCGAGGGCAGGGGGCCCTACAATGAGCAGTTCTTC. It codes for CASSQGEGRGPYNEQFF.

This clonotype appeared many times. DNA for the CDR3: TGTGCCAGCAGTTTTCGGATCTCTAATGAAAAACTGTTTTTT. Its translation is CASSFRISNEKLFF. This chain joins TRBV27 and TRBJ1-4; D unclear. The CDR3 sequence is 14 residues long. Trimming removed 3 bases from V and 3 bases from J, with 8 bases in between. Germline V gene sequence: CDR1 MNHEY, CDR2 SMNVEV (reference sequence). Based on the CDR3 plus reference TRBV27 and TRBJ1-4, the full variable domain is EAQVTQNPRYLITVTGKKLTVTCSQNMNHEYMSWYRQDPGLGLRQIYYSMNVEVTDKGDVPEGYKVSRKEKRNFPLILESPSPNQTSLYFCASSFRISNEKLFFGSGTQLSVL.

The chain combines TRBV27 with TRBJ1-1; D gene uncertain. Germline V gives CDR1 MNHEY, CDR2 SMNVEV (reference sequence). This CDR3 contains 14 residues. V lost 7 bases to trimming and J lost 1 base, with 13 bases between them. The chain's CDR3 is CASKRIVANTEAFF. The CDR3 DNA sequence: TGTGCCAGCAAACGTATCGTAGCGAACACTGAAGCTTTCTTT.

This clonotype has more than one count but fewer than ten. The chain combines TRBV19 with TRBJ2-1; 11 bases map to TRBD2. The CDR3 is 15 residues long. Unmatched junction bases numbered 9, after V lost 6 bases and J lost 8 bases. Germline assignment: CDR1 LNHDA and CDR2 SQIVND (reference sequence). CDR3 region: CASSRVAGGLYEQFF. The DNA of the CDR3 is TGTGCCAGTAGCAGAGTAGCGGGGGGGCTCTATGAGCAGTTCTTC.

This clonotype was recorded at least ten times. The chain combines TRBV7-9 with TRBJ2-2, with 8 nucleotides matching TRBD1. With V trimmed by 5 bases and J by 2 bases, 4 bases remained unmatched. CDR3 length: 15 amino acids. The germline V gene has CDR1 SEHNR and CDR2 FQNEAQ (reference sequence). The CDR3, as DNA: TGTGCCAGCAGCCCCGGACAGGGAAACACCGGGGAGCTGTTTTTT. Translating it yields CASSPGQGNTGELFF.

The rearrangement uses TRBV7-9 and TRBJ1-5; the match to TRBD1 covers 9 bases. The germline V gene has CDR1 SEHNR and CDR2 FQNEAQ (reference sequence). V lost 5 bases and J lost 3; bases outside the gene matches: 8. CDR3 length equals 16 residues. CDR3 DNA sequence: TGTGCCAGCAGCCCCGGCTGGACAGGGGACAATCAGCCCCAGCATTTT. Translation: CASSPGWTGDNQPQHF.

This clonotype has just a few counts. The chain links TRBV7-6 to TRBJ2-5, with D perhaps matching TRBD2 (7 bases). The germline CDR1 and CDR2 sequences are SGHVS and FNYEAQ. The CDR3 spans 16 residues. Trimming pared 7 bases from V and 1 base from J, leaving 19 bases between. As DNA, the CDR3 is TGTGCCAGCACCACTGAGTACGCGGGGGCCCAAGAGACCCAGTACTTC. Protein sequence: CASTTEYAGAQETQYF.

The chain links TRBV2 to TRBJ1-1; D is perhaps TRBD1 (5 bases). The V end lost 8 bases, the J end lost 3 bases, and 10 bases lay between the germline ends. CDR1 is SNHLY, CDR2 FYNNEI, per germline. This CDR3 comprises 12 residues. As DNA, the CDR3 is TGTGCCAGCTTCAGAGGGGACACTGAAGCTTTCTTT. It codes for CASFRGDTEAFF.

V is TRBV27 and J is TRBJ1-1; D possibly corresponds to TRBD1 (5 bases). Germline V CDR1 and CDR2: MNHEY, SMNVEV (reference sequence). Deletions cut 5 bases from V and 4 bases from J, with 20 bases between. The CDR3 consists of 16 residues. CDR3 in DNA: TGTGCCAGCAGTCCCTCGGTTAGGGGTCGATTCACTGAAGCTTTCTTT. Translated, it gives CASSPSVRGRFTEAFF.

This clonotype was found a few times. V is TRBV18 and J is TRBJ2-1; maybe TRBD1 (6 bases). The V gene's germline CDR1 is KGHSH and CDR2 LQKENI. Trimming left V 1 base short and J 7 bases short, with 14 bases between. The CDR3 sequence is 15 residues long. The CDR3 spells CASSPQTGTRNEQFF. CDR3 coding DNA: TGTGCCAGCTCACCACAAACAGGGACCAGGAATGAGCAGTTCTTC.

This chain links TRBV7-9 with TRBJ2-7; 10 nucleotides agree with TRBD2. This CDR3 spans 16 amino acids. Trimming at V came to 5 bases and at J to 1 base, leaving 8 bases not matched to a gene. The germline CDR1 and CDR2 sequences are SEHNR and FQNEAQ (reference sequence). The CDR3 DNA follows: TGTGCCAGCAGCACCTCTAGCGGGGGAACATCCTACGAGCAGTACTTC. Protein product: CASSTSSGGTSYEQYF.

This clonotype was counted only a few times. The V and J genes are TRBV6-1 and TRBJ2-7; 8 bases map to TRBD1. CDR1 is MNHNS and CDR2 is SASEGT in the germline V gene. There are 14 residues in the CDR3. J gave up 6 bases and V 7 bases, and 11 bases lay outside the gene matches. CDR3 in amino acids: CASTEYDRGGEQYF. The CDR3 DNA follows: TGTGCCAGCACCGAATACGACAGGGGAGGCGAGCAGTACTTC.

This clonotype was observed a few times. The rearrangement joins TRBV7-9 to TRBJ2-1, with TRBD1 identical over 8 bases. From germline, CDR1 is SEHNR and CDR2 FQNEAQ (reference sequence). The CDR3 has 16 amino acids. V dropped 1 base and J dropped 7; count of bases not matched to a gene: 9. The CDR3 here is CASSLVGQARANEQFF. The CDR3 DNA is TGTGCCAGCAGCTTAGTGGGACAGGCAAGGGCAAATGAGCAGTTCTTC.

The rearrangement uses TRBV27 and TRBJ1-2, with TRBD1 identical over 8 bases. Losses at the gene ends were 2 bases for V and 6 bases for J; bases not matched to a gene: 11. Germline V CDR1 and CDR2: MNHEY, SMNVEV (reference sequence). The CDR3 has 16 amino acids. The chain's CDR3 is CASSLTPTGAVNGYTF. The DNA for the CDR3 is TGTGCCAGCAGTTTAACCCCGACAGGGGCAGTTAATGGCTACACCTTC.